The entry that follows covers one T cell receptor (beta chain) sequence. The entry originates in a study of T cells expressing NK-cell markers. Making the TCR beta cDNA relied on 5'RACE template switching with UMIs. TCRdb reanalyzed the 5' RACE reads, giving one entry per CDR3 protein sequence and no DNA. Recorded for this sample: almost 450,000 distinct CDR3 sequences. This CDR3 is 13 amino acids long. Germline V gives CDR1 SGHDN, CDR2 FVKESK. The sample comprised blood T cells: a sorted CD56 or NKG2C T cell subset, CD4+ or CD8+ T cells, or bulk PBMC T cells (not recorded which). This receptor was identified in a woman between 18 and 70 years old in good health. This rearrangement joins TRBV14 to TRBJ2-1. The CDR3 spells CASSQDLGNEQFF. The complete variable domain, with remaining parts taken from reference TRBV14 and TRBJ2-1, reads EAGVTQFPSHSVIEKGQTVTLRCDPISGHDNLYWYRRVMGKEIKFLLHFVKESKQDESGMPNNRFLAERTGGTYSTLKVQPAELEDSGVYFCASSQDLGNEQFFGPGTRLTVL.